This T cell receptor beta chain was documented in a study of CD4 T cell repertoires in COVID-19 (dated by TCRdb to about 2021). Background for the entire study: For cross-reactivity analysis, CFSE-low cells were expanded with IL-2 for ten to eleven days and were then relabeled and restimulated with spike proteins from other coronaviruses. In COVID-19-recovered individuals, the study described naturally processed CD4+ T cell responses to SARS-CoV-2 spike and nucleoprotein and used TCR Vbeta sequencing to evaluate clonal composition. Subset-level TCR Vbeta repertoire analysis of SARS-CoV-2-reactive T cells was performed in a few recovered individuals.

With respect to this clone: It lacks a known antigen. No qualities accompany the bases; no much larger clone lies one base away.

The library was prepared using the immunoSEQ multiplex PCR assay. The published analysis was carried out like this. The Chao-Jaccard similarity index and counts of shared clonotypes were used to quantify repertoire overlap between subsets. The immuneACCESS repertoire file appears here via TCRdb, limited to in-frame rearrangements. These files lack a portion of the clones; in checked studies, under half of the deficit traces to unresolved V genes, and the cause of the others is not known. V and J calls and clone size are given by that table; D and trimming were obtained from the DNA. Present in this sample are about 75,000 clones, about 80% of which were seen just once. About 0.5% of the sample belongs to the ten largest clones. Taken with the paper, the label for time point translates to: sample from a COVID-19-recovered individual after infection. Patients who had recovered from mild-to-severe COVID-19 served as donors. Uncultured memory T cell samples were sequenced directly after ex vivo isolation. From peripheral blood mononuclear cells, the researchers isolated CD4+ total memory, central memory, effector memory and circulating T follicular helper cells.

General conclusions and limits of the study: Consistent with cross-reactivity, between roughly 7 and 27% of SARS-CoV-2 clonotypes also showed up in secondary cultures stimulated with SARS-CoV and/or HKU1 spike. Two or all three memory subsets shared several of the most expanded SARS-CoV-2-reactive clonotypes, which suggests intraclonal diversification.

There are 14 amino acids in the CDR3, from cysteine to phenylalanine inclusive. Just CDR3 DNA is preserved here, 42 bases in frame from base 1. The germline V gene yields SGDLS for CDR1 and YYNGEE for CDR2. V lost 2 bases and J lost 6 bases, and the count of bases not matched to a germline gene is 4. In this chain, TRBV9 is recombined with TRBJ2-7; 11 junctional bases match TRBD2. Sequenced material: CD4+ T cells from peripheral blood, taken after recovery from COVID-19. The TCR originated in a human donor who had COVID-19. CDR3 loop: CASSVLAGGGEQYF. The DNA sequence is TGTGCCAGCAGCGTGTTAGCGGGAGGGGGCGAGCAGTACTTC.